The sample holds many counts of the clone carrying this T cell receptor (beta chain). The antigen remains unidentified. Amplification of TCR beta CDR3 regions used RNA as the template. HTBI primers were employed in a first-round RT-PCR of the TCR CDR3. Each CDR3 protein is one row after TCRdb ran MiXCR on the multiplex PCR reads. The sample carries around 530,000 distinct CDR3 sequences, over 15% recorded once. These data come from a study of T cells in Graves' hyperthyroidism and ophthalmopathy. CDR3 length equals 18 residues. Germline V gene lookup returns CDR1 LGHNA and CDR2 YNFKEQ. The V end lost 1 base, the J end lost 6 bases, and 23 bases lay between the germline ends. Findings and limits, study-wide: Blood also showed most of the thyroid clonotypes that were expanded above 0.001.

For ophthalmopathy patients, the Clinical Activity Score was at least 3 and the NOSPECS grade at least 4; duration was under 3 months. Diagnosis relied on clinical symptoms, serum thyroxine and TRAb, thyroid ultrasound and orbital computed tomography. The sample was blood. The rearrangement links TRBV4-2 to TRBJ2-3, with D tentatively TRBD1 or TRBD2 (5 bases each). The sequence derives from a woman younger than 30 with Graves' ophthalmopathy. The CDR3 region has the DNA TGTGCCAGCAGCCAAGTTTCAGGGTACAGCGGTTACCAGGATACGCAGTATTTT. It translates to CASSQVSGYSGYQDTQYF.